This T cell receptor beta chain was observed in a study of T-cell memory formation after mild COVID-19. MiXCR, run by TCRdb on the 5' RACE reads, gives a single entry per CDR3 protein. The sample holds roughly 400,000 distinct CDR3 sequences, more than 15% seen once. In regard to this clonotype: Its cognate antigen is unknown.

Whole-study results and caveats: From day 15 to 85, contracting clones were balanced between CD4 and CD8, whereas later expanders leaned toward CD4+.

V trimming: 2 bases; J trimming: 5 bases; junction bases outside the gene matches: 6. Germline CDR1 MNHEY, CDR2 SVGAGI. The CDR3 length is 15 residues. This TCR derives from a man aged 18 to 35 who had mild COVID-19 (a few samples of this study predate the infection). Cell type and time point are not known. Source material: PBMCs or a T cell subset sorted from them (not recorded which). The V and J genes are TRBV6-5 and TRBJ1-2, with TRBD1 matching 9 bases. The CDR3 sequence is CASSYTDRGWYGYTF. In DNA form, the CDR3 reads TGTGCCAGCAGTTACACCGACAGGGGGTGGTATGGCTACACCTTC.